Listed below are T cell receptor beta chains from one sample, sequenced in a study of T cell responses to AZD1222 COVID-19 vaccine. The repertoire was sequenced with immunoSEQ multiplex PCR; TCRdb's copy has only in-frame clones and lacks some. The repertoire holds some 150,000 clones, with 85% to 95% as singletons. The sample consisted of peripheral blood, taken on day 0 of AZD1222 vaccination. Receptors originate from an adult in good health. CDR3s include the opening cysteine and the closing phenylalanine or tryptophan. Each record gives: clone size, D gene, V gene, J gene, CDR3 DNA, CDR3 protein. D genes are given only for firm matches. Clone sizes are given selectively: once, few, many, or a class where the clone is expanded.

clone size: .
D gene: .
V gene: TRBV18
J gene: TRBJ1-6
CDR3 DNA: TGTGCCAGCGCAATGGAGAATTCACCCCTCCACTTT
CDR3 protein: CASAMENSPLHF

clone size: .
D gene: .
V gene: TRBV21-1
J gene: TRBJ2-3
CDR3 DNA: TGTGCCAGCAGCAAACCCGAAGTCGACGGCTCCACAGATACGCAGTATTTT
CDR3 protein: CASSKPEVDGSTDTQYF

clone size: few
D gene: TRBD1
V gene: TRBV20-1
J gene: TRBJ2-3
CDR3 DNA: TGCAGTGCTAGTAGGGGGCCTTCGGCAGATACGCAGTATTTT
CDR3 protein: CSASRGPSADTQYF

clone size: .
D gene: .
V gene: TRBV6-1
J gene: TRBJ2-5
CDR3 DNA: TGTGCCAGCAGTGAAGATGGCAGGCCCCGGGAGACCCAGTACTTC
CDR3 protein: CASSEDGRPRETQYF

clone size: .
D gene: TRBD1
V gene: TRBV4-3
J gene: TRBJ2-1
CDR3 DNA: TGCGCCAGCAGCCGCGGACAGGGGAGTGTAAATGAGCAGTTCTTC
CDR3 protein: CASSRGQGSVNEQFF

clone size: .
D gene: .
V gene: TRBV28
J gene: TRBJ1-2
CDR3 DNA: TGTGCCAGCAGTTTCAGCAGAAAACAGCGCTATGGCTACACCTTC
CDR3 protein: CASSFSRKQRYGYTF

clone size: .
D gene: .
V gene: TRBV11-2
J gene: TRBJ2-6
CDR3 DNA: TGTGCCAGCAGCTTAATGAACTCTGGGGCCAACGTCCTGACTTTC
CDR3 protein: CASSLMNSGANVLTF

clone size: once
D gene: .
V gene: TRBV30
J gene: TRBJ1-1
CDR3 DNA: TGTGCCTGGACCCGGAGCACTGAAGCTTTCTTT
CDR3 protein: CAWTRSTEAFF

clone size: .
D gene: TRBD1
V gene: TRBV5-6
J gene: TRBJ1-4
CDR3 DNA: TGTGCCAGCAGCTTGACGGGGACAGGGGATAATGAAAAACTGTTTTTT
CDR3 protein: CASSLTGTGDNEKLFF

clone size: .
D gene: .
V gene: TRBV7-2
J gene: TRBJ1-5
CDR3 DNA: TGTGCCAGCAGCTTATTCTTTGGTCAGCCCCAGCATTTT
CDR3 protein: CASSLFFGQPQHF

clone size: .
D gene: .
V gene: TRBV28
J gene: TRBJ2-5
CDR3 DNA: TGTGCCACCGACCGGGATCGGGCCCAGTACTTC
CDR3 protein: CATDRDRAQYF

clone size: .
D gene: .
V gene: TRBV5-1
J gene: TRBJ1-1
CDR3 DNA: TGCGCCAGCAGCTTCCGGGGAGACTTGAACACTGAAGCTTTCTTT
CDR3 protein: CASSFRGDLNTEAFF

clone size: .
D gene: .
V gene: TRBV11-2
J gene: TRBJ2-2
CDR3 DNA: TGTGCCAGCAGCTTAGGAGGGACTGGCTTCACCGGGGAGCTGTTTTTT
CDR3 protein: CASSLGGTGFTGELFF

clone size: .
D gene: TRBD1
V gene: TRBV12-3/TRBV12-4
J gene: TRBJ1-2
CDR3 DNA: TGTGCCAGCAGCCATCGACAGGGTGTCACCTTC
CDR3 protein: CASSHRQGVTF

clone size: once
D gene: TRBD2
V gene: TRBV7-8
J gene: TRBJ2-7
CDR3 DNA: TGTGCCAGCAGCCCGTTTACTAGCGGGGGTTCACTCTACGAGCAGTACTTC
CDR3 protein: CASSPFTSGGSLYEQYF

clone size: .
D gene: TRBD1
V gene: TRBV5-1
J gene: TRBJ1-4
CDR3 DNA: TGCGCCAGCAGCTCGACGACAGGGCTGGAGGAAAAACTGTTTTTT
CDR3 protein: CASSSTTGLEEKLFF

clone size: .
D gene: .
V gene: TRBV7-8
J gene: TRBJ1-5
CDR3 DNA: TGTGCCAGCAGCTTAGTTAGGACTGATAGCAATCAGCCCCAGCATTTT
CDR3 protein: CASSLVRTDSNQPQHF

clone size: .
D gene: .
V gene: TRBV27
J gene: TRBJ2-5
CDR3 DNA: TGTGCCAGCAGAAGAAACGGGGAAGAGACCCAGTACTTC
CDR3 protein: CASRRNGEETQYF

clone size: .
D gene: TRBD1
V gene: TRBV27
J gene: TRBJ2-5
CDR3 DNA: TGTGCCACCAAGACAGGGGACGGGGCCCAGTACTTC
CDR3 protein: CATKTGDGAQYF

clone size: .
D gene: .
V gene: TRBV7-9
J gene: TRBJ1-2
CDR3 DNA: TGTGCCAGCAGCTTGGGGGCCCTGAACTATGGCTACACCTTC
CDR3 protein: CASSLGALNYGYTF

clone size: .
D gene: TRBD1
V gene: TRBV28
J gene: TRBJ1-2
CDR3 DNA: TGTGCCAGCAGCCTAGGACAGGCGGGGGACTATGGCTACACCTTC
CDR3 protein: CASSLGQAGDYGYTF

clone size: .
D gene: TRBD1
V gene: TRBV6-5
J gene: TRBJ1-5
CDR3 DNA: TGTGCCAGCACCCTGACAGGGGTTGATCAGCCCCAGCATTTT
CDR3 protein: CASTLTGVDQPQHF

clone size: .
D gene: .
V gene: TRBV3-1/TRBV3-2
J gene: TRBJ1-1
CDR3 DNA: TGTGCCAGCAAGCCCCGATACGAGGGGAACACTGAAGCTTTCTTT
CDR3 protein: CASKPRYEGNTEAFF

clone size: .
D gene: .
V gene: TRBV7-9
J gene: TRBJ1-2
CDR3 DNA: TGTGCCAGCAGCGACAAGACCCATTCCGGCTACACCTTC
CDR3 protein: CASSDKTHSGYTF

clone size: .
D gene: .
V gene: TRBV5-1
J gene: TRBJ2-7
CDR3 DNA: TGCGCCAGCAGCTTGTTGGTCGAAAGGGGGGAGCAGTACTTC
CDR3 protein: CASSLLVERGEQYF

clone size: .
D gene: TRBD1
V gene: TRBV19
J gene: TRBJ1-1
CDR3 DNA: TGTGCCAGTAGTATGATGGACAGGGCGAGACCTGAAGCTTTCTTT
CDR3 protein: CASSMMDRARPEAFF

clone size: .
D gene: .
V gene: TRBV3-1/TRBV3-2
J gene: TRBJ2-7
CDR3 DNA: TGTGCCAGCAGCCAAGATGCGAGGGCCCGGATAATCCTATGGCGGGTCGGTCCCGAGCAGTACTTC
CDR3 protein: CASSQDARARIILWRVGPEQYF

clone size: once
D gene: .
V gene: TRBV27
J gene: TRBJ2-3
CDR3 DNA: TGTGCCAGCAGCACGGACAGTAGCACAGATACGCAGTATTTT
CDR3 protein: CASSTDSSTDTQYF

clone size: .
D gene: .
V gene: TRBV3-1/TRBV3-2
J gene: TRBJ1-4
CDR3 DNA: TGTGCCAGCAGCCTATCTACGAGGAGGGATGAAAAACTGTTTTTT
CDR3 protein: CASSLSTRRDEKLFF

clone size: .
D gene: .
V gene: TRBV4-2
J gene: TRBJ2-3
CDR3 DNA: TGTGCCAGCAGCCAAGATGGGGAGCTCCCAGATACGCAGTATTTT
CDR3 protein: CASSQDGELPDTQYF

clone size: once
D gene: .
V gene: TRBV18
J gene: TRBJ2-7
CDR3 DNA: TGTGCCAGCTCACTGGGACCGACCTACGAGCAGTACTTC
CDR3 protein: CASSLGPTYEQYF

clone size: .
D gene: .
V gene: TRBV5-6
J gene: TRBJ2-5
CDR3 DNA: TGTGCCAGCAGCTTGGAGTCGGAGACCCAGTACTTC
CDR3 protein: CASSLESETQYF

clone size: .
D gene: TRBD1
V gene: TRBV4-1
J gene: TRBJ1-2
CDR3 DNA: TGCGCCAGCAGCCGTAAAGGGGACAGCTATGGCTACACCTTC
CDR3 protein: CASSRKGDSYGYTF

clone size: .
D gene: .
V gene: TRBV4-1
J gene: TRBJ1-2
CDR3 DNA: TGCGCCAGCAGCCAAGGGTCAGGCGGCGGTGGCTACACCTTC
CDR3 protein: CASSQGSGGGGYTF

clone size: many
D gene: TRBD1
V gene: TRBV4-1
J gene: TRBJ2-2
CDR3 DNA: TGCGCCAGCAGTGACAGGGGTAACACCGGGGAGCTGTTTTTT
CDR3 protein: CASSDRGNTGELFF

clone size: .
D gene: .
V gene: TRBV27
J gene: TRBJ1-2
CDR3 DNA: TGTGCCAGCAGTTTGGGCATGGGGGATGGCTACACCTTC
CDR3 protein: CASSLGMGDGYTF

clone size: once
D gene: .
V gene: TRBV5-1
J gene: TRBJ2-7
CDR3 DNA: TGCGCCAGCAGCTTCCTAACGGGCCAAGACTCCTACGAGCAGTACTTC
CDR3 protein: CASSFLTGQDSYEQYF

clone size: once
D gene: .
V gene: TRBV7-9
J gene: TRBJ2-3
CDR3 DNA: TGTGCCAGCTCCAGGCCTGGCACAGATACGCAGTATTTT
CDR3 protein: CASSRPGTDTQYF

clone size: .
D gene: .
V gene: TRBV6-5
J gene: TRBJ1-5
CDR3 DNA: TGTGCCAGCAGTTATAACAGGGATCAGCCCCAGCATTTT
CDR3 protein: CASSYNRDQPQHF

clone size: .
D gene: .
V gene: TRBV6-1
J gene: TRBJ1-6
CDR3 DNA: TGTGCCAGCAGTGAACCGAATTTGGATAATTCACCCCTCCACTTT
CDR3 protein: CASSEPNLDNSPLHF

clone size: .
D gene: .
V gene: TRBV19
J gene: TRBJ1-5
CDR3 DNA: TGTGCCAGTAGTATAGGCGGTCAGCCCCAGCATTTT
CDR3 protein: CASSIGGQPQHF